A single sample is the source of the 21 T cell receptor beta chains below, sequenced in a study of T cell responses to AZD1222 COVID-19 vaccine. Sequenced by immunoSEQ multiplex PCR; TCRdb stores in-frame clones only, minus some. This sample has some 120,000 clones, with roughly 90% found just once. Sample: peripheral blood, taken on day 0 of AZD1222 vaccination. The receptors were gathered from an adult in good health.

This rearrangement joins TRBV2 to TRBJ2-5; TRBD2 might be the D (6 bases). The CDR3 totals 12 residues. Germline V gene sequence: CDR1 SNHLY, CDR2 FYNNEI. V was cut by 5 bases and J by 5 bases, with 9 bases left in between. The CDR3 spells CASSRLGETQYF. The CDR3 DNA is TGTGCCAGCAGTCGACTAGGGGAGACCCAGTACTTC.

This chain joins TRBV12-2 and TRBJ2-7; the table assigns TRBD1, which was not confirmed against the DNA. TRBV12-2 represents a pseudogene. CDR3 size: 15 residues. CDR3 sequence reads: CASRLGAQSSYEQYF. The DNA for the CDR3 is TGTGCAAGTCGCTTAGGGGCGCAGAGCTCCTACGAGCAGTACTTC.

The chain is built from TRBV5-1 and TRBJ1-2; no firm D call. Trimming pared 0 bases from V and 0 bases from J, leaving 6 bases between. The CDR3 is 14 residues long. CDR1 is SGHRS, CDR2 YFSETQ, per germline. CDR3: CASSLGLSNYGYTF. The CDR3 DNA is TGCGCCAGCAGCTTGGGACTTTCTAACTATGGCTACACCTTC.

This clone occurred once. The chain employs TRBV30 and TRBJ2-5; 7 bases agree with TRBD2. The V and J ends lost 5 bases and 6 bases, in that order; junction bases with no gene match: 6. In germline, CDR1 is GTSNPN, CDR2 SVGIG (reference sequence). This CDR3 has 12 amino acids. The DNA for the CDR3 is TGTGCCTGGGATGCGGGAGAGAAGACCCAGTACTTC. Amino acids: CAWDAGEKTQYF.

J is TRBJ2-1 and V is TRBV11-1; D ambiguous. Germline CDR1 and CDR2: SGHAT and FQDESV (reference sequence). V shed 5 bases and J shed 3 bases, with 2 bases lying between them. The CDR3 totals 11 residues. The DNA for the CDR3 is TGTGCCAGCAGCCACTACAATGAGCAGTTCTTC. Protein product: CASSHYNEQFF. Full variable domain (outside the CDR3, taken from reference TRBV11-1 and TRBJ2-1): EAEVAQSPRYKITEKSQAVAFWCDPISGHATLYWYRQILGQGPELLVQFQDESVVDDSQLPKDRFSAERLKGVDSTLKIQPAELGDSAMYLCASSHYNEQFFGPGTRLTVL.

V gene TRBV7-8 combines with J gene TRBJ2-3; 8 bases map to TRBD1. CDR1 is SGHVS and CDR2 is FQNEAQ in the germline V gene. The junction had 10 bases not matched to a gene; V was cut back by 4 bases and J by 4 bases. The CDR3 sequence is 16 residues long. The DNA of the CDR3 is TGTGCCAGCAGCTCCAGACAGGGGATAGATTCAGATACGCAGTATTTT. Translating it yields CASSSRQGIDSDTQYF.

This chain links TRBV28 with TRBJ2-1; 9 nucleotides align to TRBD2. Germline values: CDR1 MDHEN, CDR2 SYDVKM. The trim removed 6 bases at V and 10 bases at J, leaving 13 bases unmatched. This CDR3 is built from 15 residues. The CDR3 region is CASSSFSGSRWEQFF. CDR3 DNA: TGTGCCAGCAGCTCCTTTAGCGGGAGTCGTTGGGAGCAGTTCTTC.

Concerning this clone: The junction departs from the called germline gene at one end, perhaps through a read error. The rearrangement uses TRBV11-2 and TRBJ1-2; TRBD1 is a possible D gene (6 bases). Germline CDR1 SGHAT, CDR2 FQNNGV. The CDR3 is made up of 13 amino acids. The CDR3 DNA reads as TGTGCCAGCAGCCATACGGACAGTCCTAGGGTGGCCTTC. Residues: CASSHTDSPRVAF.

V gene TRBV18 combines with J gene TRBJ1-1, with TRBD1 matching over 7 bases. The germline V gene has CDR1 KGHSH and CDR2 LQKENI. The CDR3 totals 13 residues. Unmatched junction bases numbered 4, after V lost 4 bases and J lost 5 bases. CDR3 in amino acids: CASSLQGVTEAFF. CDR3 nucleotides: TGTGCCAGCTCACTCCAGGGGGTTACTGAAGCTTTCTTT.

The chain uses TRBV7-7 and TRBJ1-2; no clear D. With 2 bases removed from V and 4 bases from J, the gap between germline ends came to 14 bases. This CDR3 has 15 amino acids. Germline V lookup: CDR1 SSHAT, CDR2 FNYEAQ (reference sequence). CDR3 bases: TGTGCCAGCAGCTTAAAGGCAGCCGACGTCTATGGCTACACCTTC. Protein product: CASSLKAADVYGYTF.

The rearrangement uses TRBV5-1 and TRBJ1-6, with D unresolved. V lost 0 bases and J lost 6, with 4 bases in between. This CDR3 has 13 residues. CDR1 SGHRS and CDR2 YFSETQ come from the germline V gene. CDR3 nucleotide sequence: TGCGCCAGCAGCTTGGGACTTAATTCACCCCTCCACTTT. Translation: CASSLGLNSPLHF.

The chain is built from TRBV6-2 or TRBV6-3 and TRBJ2-7; the D is unclear. V was clipped by 2 bases and J by 4 bases, with 6 bases between them. The length of the CDR3 is 12 residues. The germline CDR1 and CDR2 sequences are MNHEY and SVGEGT. In DNA form, the CDR3 reads TGTGCCAGCAGTTACCGGCTTTACGAGCAGTACTTC. Translated, it gives CASSYRLYEQYF.

CDR3 protein: CASSQGLAGGPDTQYF. In DNA form, the CDR3 reads TGTGCCAGCAGCCAAGGACTAGCGGGAGGGCCAGATACGCAGTATTTT. The chain is built from TRBV4-2 and TRBJ2-3; 14 bases are shared with TRBD2. CDR1 and CDR2 (germline): LGHNA, YNFKEQ. Trimming at V came to 1 base and at J to 4 bases, leaving 1 base not matched to a gene. The CDR3 loop spans 16 amino acids.

The V call is TRBV27, the J call TRBJ2-7, with D possibly matching TRBD2 (5 bases). V lost 6 bases to trimming and J lost 0 bases, with 15 bases between them. Germline V gene lookup returns CDR1 MNHEY and CDR2 SMNVEV (reference sequence). The CDR3 runs 15 residues. CDR3 protein: CASSLAGAVSYEQYF. The CDR3 DNA sequence: TGTGCCAGCAGCCTTGCTGGAGCGGTCTCCTACGAGCAGTACTTC.

The chain combines TRBV7-2 with TRBJ1-1, with no clear D. Between the trimmed V and J ends, which lost 5 bases and 0 bases, there was a span of 7 bases. The CDR3 contains 13 residues. Germline CDR1 reads SGHTA; CDR2 reads FQGNSA. In DNA form, the CDR3 reads TGTGCCAGCAGCGCGGATTTGAACACTGAAGCTTTCTTT. Protein: CASSADLNTEAFF.

CDR3 sequence: CASSFSGTGTTYEQYF. DNA for the CDR3: TGTGCCAGCAGTTTCTCCGGGACAGGGACAACTTACGAGCAGTACTTC. The chain uses TRBV27 and TRBJ2-7; 9 bases agree with TRBD1. The CDR3 covers 16 residues. With V trimmed by 3 bases and J by 4 bases, 10 bases remained unmatched. Germline V gene sequence: CDR1 MNHEY, CDR2 SMNVEV (reference sequence).

The chain uses TRBV10-3 and TRBJ2-5; possibly TRBD2 for D (5 bases). This CDR3 region has 13 residues. Germline CDR1 ENHRY, CDR2 SYGVKD. Trimming stripped 7 bases from V and 0 bases from J, with 9 bases between. This CDR3 is CAITAADQETQYF. The DNA of the CDR3 is TGTGCCATCACGGCAGCGGACCAAGAGACCCAGTACTTC.

The chain is built from TRBV19 and TRBJ1-2; 8 nucleotides match TRBD1. The length of the CDR3 is 14 residues. Germline V gene sequence: CDR1 LNHDA, CDR2 SQIVND (reference sequence). V dropped 3 bases and J dropped 4; count of bases not matched to a gene: 4. CDR3 nucleotides: TGTGCCAGTAGTATCGGACAGGGCGCCTATGGCTACACCTTC. Protein sequence: CASSIGQGAYGYTF.

The chain combines TRBV28 with TRBJ1-5, with TRBD1 identical over 8 bases. The V gene end was trimmed by 6 bases and the J gene end by 5 bases; junction bases not matched to a gene: 0. The V gene's germline CDR1 is MDHEN and CDR2 SYDVKM. The CDR3 is 12 residues long. As DNA, the CDR3 is TGTGCCAGCAGACAGGGGGATCAGCCCCAGCATTTT. This translates into CASRQGDQPQHF.

The gene calls are TRBV28 and TRBJ2-7; possibly TRBD1 for D (6 bases). The CDR3 covers 18 residues. Germline V gives CDR1 MDHEN, CDR2 SYDVKM. With 1 base removed from V and 4 bases from J, the gap between germline ends came to 23 bases. The CDR3 spells CASSLFGGGRAGEYEQYF. The CDR3 DNA reads TGTGCCAGCAGTTTATTTGGCGGAGGCCGGGCAGGGGAATACGAGCAGTACTTC. The whole variable domain, filled in from reference TRBV28 and TRBJ2-7, reads DVKVTQSSRYLVKRTGEKVFLECVQDMDHENMFWYRQDPGLGLRLIYFSYDVKMKEKGDIPEGYSVSREKKERFSLILESASTNQTSMYLCASSLFGGGRAGEYEQYFGPGTRLTVT.

The chain employs TRBV7-3 and TRBJ2-7; D perhaps matches TRBD2 (5 bases). The ends were cut back, 0 bases at V and 7 bases at J, with 13 bases in the middle. The CDR3 extends over 14 amino acids. Germline V lookup: CDR1 SGHTA, CDR2 FQGTGA. CDR3 nucleotides: TGTGCCAGCAGCTTAACGGGGTCTGCGGGTGAGCAGTACTTC. Translating gives CASSLTGSAGEQYF.